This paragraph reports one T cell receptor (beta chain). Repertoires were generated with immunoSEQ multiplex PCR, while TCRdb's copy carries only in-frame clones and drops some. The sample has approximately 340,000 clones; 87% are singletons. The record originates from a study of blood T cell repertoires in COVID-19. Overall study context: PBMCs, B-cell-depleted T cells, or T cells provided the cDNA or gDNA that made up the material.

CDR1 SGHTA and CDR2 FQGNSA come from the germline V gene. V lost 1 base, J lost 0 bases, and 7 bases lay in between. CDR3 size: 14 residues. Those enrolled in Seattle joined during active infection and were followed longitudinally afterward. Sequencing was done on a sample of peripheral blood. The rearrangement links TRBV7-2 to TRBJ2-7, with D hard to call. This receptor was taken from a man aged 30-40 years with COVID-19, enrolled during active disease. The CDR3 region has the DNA TGTGCCAGCAGCTTAGGGTACAACTCCTACGAGCAGTACTTC. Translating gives CASSLGYNSYEQYF.